The 15 T cell receptor beta chains below come from one sample, sequenced in a study of shared clonotypes between healthy human individuals. The table came from immunoSEQ multiplex PCR; TCRdb's copy has only in-frame clones and leaves some out. Found here are 2 million to 2.5 million clones, around 95% of them singletons; the top ten hold roughly 0.13%. Sequencing input: naive CD4+ T cells sorted from blood. As for subset: CD45RA+ positively selected. These receptors came from a man between 18 and 35 years old in good health.

The CDR3 protein is CASSTNQNERETQYF. CDR3 sequence (DNA): TGTGCCAGCTCCACCAACCAGAATGAGAGAGAGACCCAGTACTTC. V gene TRBV18 combines with J gene TRBJ2-5, with unresolved D. CDR1 and CDR2 from the germline V gene are KGHSH and LQKENI. Trimming removed 6 bases at V and 4 bases at J, with 18 bases between. This CDR3 region has 15 residues. Together with reference TRBV18 and TRBJ2-5, the CDR3 gives the full variable domain: NAGVMQNPRHLVRRRGQEARLRCSPMKGHSHVYWYRQLPEEGLKFMVYLQKENIIDESGMPKERFSAEFPKEGPSILRIQQVVRGDSAAYFCASSTNQNERETQYFGPGTRLLVL.

This chain joins TRBV7-9 and TRBJ2-2, with TRBD2 identical over 11 bases. Germline CDR1 is SEHNR and CDR2 is FQNEAQ (reference sequence). The ends lost 3 bases at V and 3 bases at J; junction bases unmatched: 6. The CDR3 extends over 17 amino acids. The DNA of the CDR3 is TGTGCCAGCAGCTTCGTACTAGCGGGGGTTGACACCGGGGAGCTGTTTTTT. Protein: CASSFVLAGVDTGELFF.

This clone occurred once. The J gene is TRBJ1-6, the V gene TRBV27; D unclear. This CDR3 is built from 12 residues. Germline loops: CDR1 MNHEY, CDR2 SMNVEV (reference sequence). The germline V and J ends were trimmed by 5 bases and 9 bases, with 8 bases remaining between them. The CDR3 region is CASSSSGSPLHF. The CDR3 coding sequence is TGTGCCAGCAGTAGCAGTGGTTCACCCCTCCACTTT.

This chain connects TRBV7-6 to TRBJ1-5; 9 bases are a match to TRBD1. In germline, CDR1 is SGHVS, CDR2 FNYEAQ. V dropped 5 bases and J dropped 4; count of bases not matched to a gene: 6. The CDR3 consists of 15 residues. The CDR3 bases are TGTGCCAGCAGCCCCCGAGGGACAGGGAATCAGCCCCAGCATTTT. It codes for CASSPRGTGNQPQHF.

The chain uses TRBV6-1 and TRBJ1-4; D possibly corresponds to TRBD1 (5 bases). This CDR3 contains 16 residues. Trimming shortened V by 4 bases and J by 2 bases, and 14 bases separated the two germline ends. Germline CDR1 MNHNS, CDR2 SASEGT. CDR3 nucleotides: TGTGCCAGCAGTGTTGGACACGCCCTTACTAATGAAAAACTGTTTTTT. Translation gives CASSVGHALTNEKLFF.

J is TRBJ2-5 and V is TRBV7-9; 7 positions agree with TRBD2. Losses at the gene ends were 2 bases for V and 0 bases for J; bases not matched to a gene: 6. Per the germline V gene, CDR1 is SEHNR and CDR2 is FQNEAQ (reference sequence). This CDR3 is 16 amino acids long. As DNA, the CDR3 is TGTGCCAGCAGCTTATGGGCGGGGGAATACCAAGAGACCCAGTACTTC. Protein product: CASSLWAGEYQETQYF.

The chain combines TRBV10-1 with TRBJ2-3; D ambiguous. The CDR3 runs 13 residues. Trimming removed 3 bases from V and 0 bases from J, with 4 bases in between. Germline values: CDR1 WNHNN, CDR2 SYGVQD (reference sequence). The CDR3 DNA reads TGCGCCAGCAGTGATCCGAGCACAGATACGCAGTATTTT. Protein sequence: CASSDPSTDTQYF.

J is TRBJ1-5 and V is TRBV2; D remains unclear. Germline loops: CDR1 SNHLY, CDR2 FYNNEI. The CDR3 contains 14 residues. V was trimmed by 3 bases and J by 9 bases, leaving 15 bases between them. CDR3 sequence reads: CASSEDLHKGPQHF. The DNA of the CDR3 is TGTGCCAGCAGTGAGGATCTTCACAAAGGGCCCCAGCATTTT.

The chain recombines TRBV29-1 with TRBJ2-1, with TRBD2 identical over 12 bases. Germline CDR1 reads SQVTM; CDR2 reads ANQGSEA. Trimming at V came to 6 bases and at J to 7 bases, leaving 10 bases not matched to a gene. The CDR3 spans 15 residues. In nucleotides, the CDR3 is TGCAGCGTAGCATTGACTAGCGGGAGAAGTAATGAGCAGTTCTTC. Its translation: CSVALTSGRSNEQFF.

V usage is TRBV28 and J usage is TRBJ1-3, with unresolved D. Germline V CDR1 and CDR2: MDHEN, SYDVKM. Deletions cut 2 bases from V and 0 bases from J, with 8 bases between. The CDR3 has 15 residues. The CDR3 sequence: CASSLTSLSGNTIYF. The CDR3 nucleotides are TGTGCCAGCAGTTTAACATCACTCTCTGGAAACACCATATATTTT.

The CDR3 protein is CASSRGGRQETQYF. The CDR3 coding sequence is TGTGCCAGCAGTAGGGGCGGGCGGCAAGAGACCCAGTACTTC. The chain is built from TRBV6-5 and TRBJ2-5, with D perhaps being TRBD1 or TRBD2 (5 bases each). The V end was cut by 5 bases, the J end by 2 bases, with 12 bases between. The CDR3 contains 14 residues. In germline, CDR1 is MNHEY, CDR2 SVGAGI.

DNA of the CDR3: TGTGCCAGCAGCTTGCAACCGGGACAGGGCGGGGAGCAGTACTTC. This encodes CASSLQPGQGGEQYF. V and J are TRBV5-4 and TRBJ2-7; 9 bases align to TRBD1. V lost 1 base, J lost 7 bases, and 9 bases stayed unmatched. Germline CDR1 SGHNT, CDR2 YYREEE (reference sequence). This CDR3 comprises 15 residues.

The rearrangement links TRBV18 to TRBJ1-4, with 9 bases lining up with TRBD1. V was pared by 5 bases and J by 7 bases, with 8 bases of the junction left unmatched. The CDR3 totals 15 residues. Germline V CDR1 and CDR2: KGHSH, LQKENI. The chain's CDR3 is CASSMRGTGSEKLFF. DNA for the CDR3: TGTGCCAGCTCAATGCGCGGGACAGGGAGTGAAAAACTGTTTTTT.

The V gene is TRBV7-8, the J gene TRBJ2-7, with unresolved D. V lost 3 bases to trimming and J lost 7 bases, with 13 bases between them. The CDR3 loop spans 13 amino acids. Germline assignment: CDR1 SGHVS and CDR2 FQNEAQ. In DNA, the CDR3 is TGTGCCAGCAGCTTTGCGAGTTTCGGGGAGCAGTACTTC. This encodes CASSFASFGEQYF. The full variable domain, in which reference TRBV7-8 and TRBJ2-7 provide the parts outside the CDR3, is GAGVSQSPRYKVAKRGQDVALRCDPISGHVSLFWYQQALGQGPEFLTYFQNEAQLDKSGLPSDRFFAERPEGSVSTLKIQRTQQEDSAVYLCASSFASFGEQYFGPGTRLTVT.

V usage is TRBV7-3 and J usage is TRBJ1-1; TRBD1 agrees at 9 bases. CDR3 size: 12 residues. Germline V gene data show CDR1 as SGHTA and CDR2 as FQGTGA. J was trimmed by 11 bases and V by 2 bases; bases with no gene match: 3. The CDR3: CASSLGTGKAFF. The DNA for the CDR3 is TGTGCCAGCAGCTTAGGGACAGGGAAGGCTTTCTTT.